This T cell receptor (beta chain) was identified during a study of CD8+ T cells in alopecia areata. This CDR3 is built from 17 residues. Germline-derived CDR1 and CDR2 are LNHNV and YYDKDF (reference sequence). V was pared by 1 base and J by 0 bases, with 15 bases between. This clone was seen only a few times. RNA extraction was followed by reverse transcription into cDNA, which acted as the sequencing template. Some clones are missing from TCRdb's copy, which holds only in-frame ones; the method was immunoSEQ multiplex PCR. This sample yields 150,000 or so clones, of which 58% are seen a single time; around 6.6% belongs to the top ten.

This material consisted of CD4+ T cells sorted from blood, taken at week 0. This rearrangement joins TRBV15 to TRBJ1-1; weak D call: TRBD1 (6 bases). This receptor was taken from a human donor with alopecia areata. The CDR3 coding sequence is TGTGCCACCAGCAGAGTGAGGGGGATTAATTTGAACACTGAAGCTTTCTTT. Its protein product is CATSRVRGINLNTEAFF. Filled out from reference TRBV15 and TRBJ1-1, the complete variable domain reads DAMVIQNPRYQVTQFGKPVTLSCSQTLNHNVMYWYQQKSSQAPKLLFHYYDKDFNNEADTPDNFQSRRPNTSFCFLDIRSPGLGDTAMYLCATSRVRGINLNTEAFFGQGTRLTVV.